The clone carrying this T cell receptor (beta chain) was counted ten times or more. The antigen remains unidentified. The sample comes from a study of regulatory T cells in long-lasting Graves disease. According to the study, TCR beta libraries were built with iRepertoire HTBI primers and CDR3-region Arm-PCR. Methods used by the authors: Identification of gene segments yielded around 63 TRBV and more than eleven TRBJ across samples. TCRdb reanalysed the multiplex PCR reads using MiXCR and keeps one entry per CDR3 protein. For this entry, the V and J calls and clone size follow TCRdb and not the study's own pipeline. Of more than 450,000 distinct CDR3 sequences listed, more than 10% are singletons. Germline V CDR1 and CDR2: SNHLY, FYNNEI. This CDR3 is built from 15 residues. V was clipped by 11 bases and J by 3 bases, with 20 bases between them. Overall study results and limits: Tissue studied was limited to peripheral blood, excluding thyroid tissue.

Time point defined: newly diagnosed GD, antithyroid drugs for less than 3 months. The TCR library was made from RNA that had been extracted from PBMCs in TRIzol. These data were likewise used in another study, on T cells in Graves' hyperthyroidism and ophthalmopathy. That study reports: Exclusion of patients followed from uncontrolled infection, other autoimmune disease, pregnancy or lactation. Clinical symptoms, serum thyroxine and TRAb, thyroid ultrasound and orbital computed tomography together formed the diagnostic basis.

This specimen was peripheral blood mononuclear cells (PBMCs), taken at new diagnosis, from a patient treated with antithyroid drugs. This clonotype was sampled from a woman in her 30s with Graves disease. The genes are TRBV2 and TRBJ2-1, with a tentative D call TRBD2 (6 bases). CDR3 loop: CAGTLLALRYNEQFF. CDR3 coding DNA: TGTGCCGGCACCTTGCTAGCGTTACGCTACAATGAGCAGTTCTTC. Full variable domain (outside the CDR3, taken from reference TRBV2 and TRBJ2-1): EPEVTQTPSHQVTQMGQEVILRCVPISNHLYFYWYRQILGQKVEFLVSFYNNEISEKSEIFDDQFSVERPDGSNFTLKIRSTKLEDSAMYFCAGTLLALRYNEQFFGPGTRLTVL.